The clone carrying this T cell receptor beta chain came up many times. The same CDR3 arises from other DNA sequences in this sample as well. Clones were sequenced by immunoSEQ multiplex PCR, and TCRdb holds only the in-frame ones, with some missing. This table has some 50,000 clones, 60% to 80% appearing once. The data belong to a study of blood T cell repertoires in COVID-19. The CDR3 consists of 13 residues. Germline V gene data show CDR1 as SGHDN and CDR2 as FVKESK. The V and J ends lost 5 bases and 1 base respectively, with 8 bases between them. The V gene is TRBV14, the J gene TRBJ1-2; D is unclear. Sequenced input: peripheral blood. The TCR sequence derives from a human donor with active or convalescent COVID-19. The donor label of this sample is uncertain. The CDR3 spells CASSGQINYGYTF. The DNA for the CDR3 is TGTGCCAGCAGCGGGCAGATTAACTATGGCTACACCTTC.